These 31 T cell receptor beta chains were all obtained from the same sample, sequenced in a study of T cell clusters in autoimmune cytopenias. Each sample's input was around 250 ng genomic DNA, roughly 38,000 genome equivalents. One tube held mixed TRB-A and TRB-B primer pools for touch-down PCR. One entry per CDR3 protein, without DNA, is what TCRdb gives after re-calling the multiplex PCR reads. This sample's table reports roughly 5,400 distinct CDR3 sequences. The sample also formed part of further work on T cell repertoires in aging, cancer and after chemotherapy.

The sequencing input was peripheral blood. The receptors originated from a human donor in good health.

According to its frequency, this clonotype is medium-sized. This chain links TRBV5-6 with TRBJ1-2. Germline V gene lookup returns CDR1 SGHDT and CDR2 YYEEEE. The CDR3 runs 16 residues. The CDR3 region is CASSTLTGRSNYGYTF.

V is TRBV7-9 and J is TRBJ1-2; TCRdb calls TRBD1, which cannot be checked without DNA. Per germline, CDR1 SEHNR and CDR2 FQNEAQ (reference sequence). CDR3 length equals 15 residues. This CDR3 is CASSLSPDRAYGYTF. Complete variable domain (other parts from reference TRBV7-9 and TRBJ1-2): DTGVSQNPRHKITKRGQNVTFRCDPISEHNRLYWYRQTLGQGPEFLTYFQNEAQLEKSRLLSDRFSAERPKGSFSTLEIQRTEQGDSAMYLCASSLSPDRAYGYTFGSGTRLTVV.

Its frequency marks this clonotype as medium-sized. CDR3 protein: CASSDRVLREQFF. The genes are TRBV6-5 and TRBJ2-1. This CDR3 spans 13 amino acids. Germline CDR1 and CDR2: MNHEY and SVGAGI.

This clonotype is classed as medium-sized by frequency. The chain links TRBV19 to TRBJ2-1; the D gene TCRdb calls, TRBD2, cannot be checked with no DNA. There are 15 residues in the CDR3. Germline CDR1 is LNHDA and CDR2 is SQIVND (reference sequence). CDR3 residues: CASSITSGAYNEQFF.

Frequency places this clonotype as medium-sized. The chain carries TRBV29-1 and TRBJ1-1; TCRdb reports TRBD1, a call that lacks DNA to check it against. CDR3 length: 14 residues. The germline V gene has CDR1 SQVTM and CDR2 ANQGSEA. CDR3 protein: CSVANTGGAVEAFF.

The V and J genes are TRBV20-1 and TRBJ2-1; TCRdb designates TRBD2, a call that cannot be tested without DNA. CDR1 and CDR2 from the germline V gene are DFQATT and SNEGSKA (reference sequence). The CDR3 length is 14 residues. The CDR3 loop is CSAPREGTDNEQFF.

The chain combines TRBV7-9 with TRBJ1-4; the D gene TCRdb calls, TRBD1, cannot be checked with no DNA. The CDR3 is 16 amino acids. Germline V gene lookup returns CDR1 SEHNR and CDR2 FQNEAQ (reference sequence). CDR3 loop: CASSLGLGGGREKLFF.

The genes are TRBV18 and TRBJ2-5; no DNA is available, so the TRBD2 call from TCRdb remains unchecked. This CDR3 contains 15 residues. From germline, CDR1 is KGHSH and CDR2 LQKENI. This CDR3 is CASSPSGLAGETQYF. Drawing the rest from reference TRBV18 and TRBJ2-5, the complete variable domain is NAGVMQNPRHLVRRRGQEARLRCSPMKGHSHVYWYRQLPEEGLKFMVYLQKENIIDESGMPKERFSAEFPKEGPSILRIQQVVRGDSAAYFCASSPSGLAGETQYFGPGTRLLVL.

The chain recombines TRBV7-9 with TRBJ2-5; with no DNA, the TCRdb D assignment of TRBD1 cannot be verified. The CDR3 loop spans 14 amino acids. The germline CDR1 and CDR2 sequences are SEHNR and FQNEAQ (reference sequence). The CDR3 here is CASLQDRGRETQYF.

The J gene is TRBJ2-1, the V gene TRBV10-3; TCRdb lists TRBD1, though no DNA is available to test this call. This CDR3 is 19 amino acids long. Germline lookup yields CDR1 ENHRY and CDR2 SYGVKD. The CDR3 loop is CAISEFRGKRPSSYNEQFF.

Considering frequency, this clonotype is medium-sized. The chain is built from TRBV15 and TRBJ2-2; the D gene TCRdb calls, TRBD2, cannot be checked with no DNA. CDR1 LNHNV and CDR2 YYDKDF come from the germline V gene (reference sequence). The CDR3 extends over 17 amino acids. CDR3 protein: CATSGGLAGMNTGELFF.

This chain connects TRBV5-5 to TRBJ2-7; TCRdb gives TRBD2 as the D gene, but with no DNA this cannot be confirmed. Germline lookup yields CDR1 SGHKS and CDR2 YYEKEE (reference sequence). The CDR3 covers 17 residues. CDR3: CASSLDVKSSDPYEQYF.

This clonotype counts as medium-sized by frequency. V usage is TRBV27 and J usage is TRBJ1-6; TCRdb indicates TRBD1, and absent DNA this call remains unverified. The germline CDR1 and CDR2 sequences are MNHEY and SMNVEV (reference sequence). This CDR3 region has 14 residues. The CDR3 spells CASSRQGSGSPLHF.

The chain is built from TRBV14 and TRBJ2-5; the TCRdb D gene call, TRBD2, has no DNA to confirm it. Per germline, CDR1 SGHDN and CDR2 FVKESK. This CDR3 is built from 12 residues. CDR3 in amino acids: CASSGGGQTRYF.

According to its frequency, this clonotype is medium-sized. This chain connects TRBV11-1 to TRBJ2-5; TCRdb indicates TRBD1, and absent DNA this call remains unverified. Germline CDR1 is SGHAT and CDR2 is FQDESV (reference sequence). The length of the CDR3 is 14 residues. The CDR3 reads CASSFPGSQETQYF.

Judged by frequency, this clonotype is medium-sized. The chain links TRBV19 to TRBJ2-1. Germline V gene lookup returns CDR1 LNHDA and CDR2 SQIVND (reference sequence). The CDR3 loop spans 15 amino acids. CDR3 protein: CASSMAGSSYNEQFF.

The rearrangement links TRBV5-1 to TRBJ1-6. Germline CDR1 SGHRS, CDR2 YFSETQ. The CDR3 is 14 amino acids. CDR3: CASSAQGPDSPLHF.

According to its frequency, this clonotype is medium-sized (0.01 to 0.1%). The rearrangement links TRBV6-4 to TRBJ2-1; absent DNA, TCRdb's TRBD2 call cannot be checked. Germline loops: CDR1 MRHNA, CDR2 SNTAGT. The length of the CDR3 is 15 residues. The chain's CDR3 is CASSEMGLAYNEQFF.

Judged by frequency, this clonotype is medium-sized. V is TRBV5-4 and J is TRBJ2-5; TCRdb's D gene call, TRBD2, goes unchecked for lack of DNA. Germline CDR1 reads SGHNT; CDR2 reads YYREEE (reference sequence). There are 16 residues in the CDR3. Here the CDR3 reads CASSTGGAKHLETQYF.

In terms of frequency, this clonotype is medium-sized. This chain connects TRBV19 to TRBJ2-2; checking the TCRdb D call of TRBD2 is not possible without DNA. The CDR3 is 18 amino acids. The germline V gene encodes CDR1 LNHDA and CDR2 SQIVND (reference sequence). This CDR3 reads CASSRWGTSGGNTGELFF.

The chain uses TRBV5-4 and TRBJ1-2; TCRdb indicates TRBD1, and absent DNA this call remains unverified. This CDR3 is 15 amino acids long. Per germline, CDR1 SGHNT and CDR2 YYREEE (reference sequence). Here the CDR3 reads CASSQGAAGGFGYTF.

This clonotype ranks as medium-sized in terms of frequency. The CDR3 sequence: CASSLESRGTEAFF. The gene calls are TRBV27 and TRBJ1-1. The CDR3 has 14 amino acids. Germline V CDR1 and CDR2: MNHEY, SMNVEV (reference sequence).

The genes are TRBV6-1 and TRBJ2-6; TCRdb's D call of TRBD2 is untestable without DNA. The CDR3 consists of 18 residues. Germline V gene sequence: CDR1 MNHNS, CDR2 SASEGT. The CDR3 sequence: CASSVPGLLNSGANVLTF.

Measured by frequency, this clonotype is medium-sized. This chain links TRBV6-5 with TRBJ2-3. The germline V gene encodes CDR1 MNHEY and CDR2 SVGAGI. CDR3 length: 13 residues. CDR3 in amino acids: CASSLLGTDTQYF.

V gene TRBV11-2 combines with J gene TRBJ2-5; TCRdb selects TRBD1, and the lack of DNA leaves this call unchecked. Germline lookup yields CDR1 SGHAT and CDR2 FQNNGV. The length of the CDR3 is 15 residues. The CDR3 sequence: CASSLGLRGWQTQYF.

According to its frequency, this clonotype is medium-sized (0.01 to 0.1%). The chain combines TRBV6-1 with TRBJ1-2. CDR3 size: 15 residues. Germline V gene lookup returns CDR1 MNHNS and CDR2 SASEGT. The CDR3: CASSEGWGNSYGYTF.

This clonotype shows up as medium-sized by frequency. The chain uses TRBV12-3 or TRBV12-4 and TRBJ2-3. This CDR3 is 11 amino acids long. This CDR3 is CASTNTDTQYF.

Considering frequency, this clonotype is medium-sized. The genes are TRBV12-3 or TRBV12-4 and TRBJ2-3. The CDR3 contains 12 residues. CDR3 protein: CASSPDTDTQYF.

According to its frequency, this clonotype is medium-sized. The chain carries TRBV12-3 or TRBV12-4 and TRBJ2-7; TCRdb outputs TRBD1, but without DNA this stays unchecked. The CDR3 totals 13 residues. The CDR3 here is CASTPGPGAEQYF.

According to its frequency, this clonotype is medium-sized. This chain links TRBV10-3 with TRBJ2-3; TCRdb proposes TRBD2, but this gene call is untestable without DNA. CDR3 length: 16 amino acids. Germline values: CDR1 ENHRY, CDR2 SYGVKD. The CDR3 sequence is CAISPGTSVWGDTQYF.

This clonotype is identified as medium-sized (0.01 to 0.1%) from frequency. The rearrangement joins TRBV6-5 to TRBJ2-3; no DNA is available, so the TRBD2 call from TCRdb remains unchecked. The CDR3 extends over 15 amino acids. Germline CDR1 and CDR2: MNHEY and SVGAGI. The CDR3: CASSNLAGGTDTQYF.